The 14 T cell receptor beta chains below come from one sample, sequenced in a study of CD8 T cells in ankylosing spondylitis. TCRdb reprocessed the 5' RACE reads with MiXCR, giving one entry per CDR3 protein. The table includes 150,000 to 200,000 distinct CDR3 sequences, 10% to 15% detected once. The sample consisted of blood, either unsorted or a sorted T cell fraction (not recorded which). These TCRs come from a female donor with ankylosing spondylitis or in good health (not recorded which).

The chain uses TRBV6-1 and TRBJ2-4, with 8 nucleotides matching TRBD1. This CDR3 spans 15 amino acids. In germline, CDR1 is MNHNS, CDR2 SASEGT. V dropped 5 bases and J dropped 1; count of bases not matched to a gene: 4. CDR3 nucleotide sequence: TGTGCCAGCAGTCCCCAGGGGGCTGCCAAAAACATTCAGTACTTC. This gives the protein CASSPQGAAKNIQYF.

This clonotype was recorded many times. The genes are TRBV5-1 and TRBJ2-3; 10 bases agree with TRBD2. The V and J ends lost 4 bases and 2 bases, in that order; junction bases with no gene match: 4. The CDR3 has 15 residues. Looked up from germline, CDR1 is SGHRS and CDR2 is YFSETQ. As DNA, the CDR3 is TGCGCCAGCAGCGTAACTAGCGGGATCACAGATACGCAGTATTTT. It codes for CASSVTSGITDTQYF.

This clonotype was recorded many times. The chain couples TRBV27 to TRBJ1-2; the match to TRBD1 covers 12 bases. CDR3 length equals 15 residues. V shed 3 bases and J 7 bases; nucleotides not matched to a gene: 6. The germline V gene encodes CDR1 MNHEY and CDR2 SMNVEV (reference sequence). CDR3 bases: TGTGCCAGCAGTTTGGCCGGGACAGGGGGCTTTGGCTACACCTTC. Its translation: CASSLAGTGGFGYTF.

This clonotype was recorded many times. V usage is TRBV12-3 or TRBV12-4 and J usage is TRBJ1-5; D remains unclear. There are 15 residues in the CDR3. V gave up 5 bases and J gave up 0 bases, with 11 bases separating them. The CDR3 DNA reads TGTGCCAGCAGTGCAACATTGGATAGCAATCAGCCCCAGCATTTT. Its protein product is CASSATLDSNQPQHF.

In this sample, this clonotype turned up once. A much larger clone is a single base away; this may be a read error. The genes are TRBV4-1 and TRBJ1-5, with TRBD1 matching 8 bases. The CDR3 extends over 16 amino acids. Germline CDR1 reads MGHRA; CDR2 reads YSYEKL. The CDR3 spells CASSTSTGGSNQSQHF. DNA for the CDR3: TGCGCCAGCAGCACCAGTACAGGGGGGAGCAATCAGTCCCAGCATTTT.

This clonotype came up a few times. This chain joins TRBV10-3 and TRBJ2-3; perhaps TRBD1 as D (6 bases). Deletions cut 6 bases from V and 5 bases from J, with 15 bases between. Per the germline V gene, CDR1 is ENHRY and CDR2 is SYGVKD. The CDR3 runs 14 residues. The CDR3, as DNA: TGTGCCATCAGCCGACAGGTCCCCCAAGATACGCAGTATTTT. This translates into CAISRQVPQDTQYF.

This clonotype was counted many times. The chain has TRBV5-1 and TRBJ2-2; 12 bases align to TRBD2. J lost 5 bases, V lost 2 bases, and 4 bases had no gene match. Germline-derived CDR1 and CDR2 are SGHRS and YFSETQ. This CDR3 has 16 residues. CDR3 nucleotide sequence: TGCGCCAGCAGCTTACTAGCGGGAGGAAGAACCGGGGAGCTGTTTTTT. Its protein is CASSLLAGGRTGELFF.

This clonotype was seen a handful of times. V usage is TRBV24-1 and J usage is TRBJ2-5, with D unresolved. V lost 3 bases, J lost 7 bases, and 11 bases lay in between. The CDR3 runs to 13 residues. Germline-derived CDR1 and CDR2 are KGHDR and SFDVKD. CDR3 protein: CATSDPSDRTQYF. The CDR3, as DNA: TGTGCCACCAGTGATCCGAGCGATCGGACCCAGTACTTC.

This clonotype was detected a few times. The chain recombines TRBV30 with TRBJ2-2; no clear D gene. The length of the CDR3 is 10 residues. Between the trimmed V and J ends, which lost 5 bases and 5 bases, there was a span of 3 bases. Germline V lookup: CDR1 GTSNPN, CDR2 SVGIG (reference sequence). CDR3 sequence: CAWETGELFF. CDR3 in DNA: TGTGCCTGGGAAACCGGGGAGCTGTTTTTT.

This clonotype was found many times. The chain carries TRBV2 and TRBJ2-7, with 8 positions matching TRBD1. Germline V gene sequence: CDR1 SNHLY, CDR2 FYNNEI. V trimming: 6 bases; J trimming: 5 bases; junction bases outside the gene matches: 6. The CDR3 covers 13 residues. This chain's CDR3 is CASRDREINEQYF. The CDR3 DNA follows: TGTGCCAGCAGGGACAGGGAAATTAACGAGCAGTACTTC.

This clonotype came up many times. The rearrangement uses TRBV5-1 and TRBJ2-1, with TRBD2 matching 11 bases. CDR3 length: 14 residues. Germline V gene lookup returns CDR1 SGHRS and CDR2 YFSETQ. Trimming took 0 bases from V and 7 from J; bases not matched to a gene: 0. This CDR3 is CASSLASGRNEQFF. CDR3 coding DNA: TGCGCCAGCAGCTTGGCTAGCGGGAGGAATGAGCAGTTCTTC.

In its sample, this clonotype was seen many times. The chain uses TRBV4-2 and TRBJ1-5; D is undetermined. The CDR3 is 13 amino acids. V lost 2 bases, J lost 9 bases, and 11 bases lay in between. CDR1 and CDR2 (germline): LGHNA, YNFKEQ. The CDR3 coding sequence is TGTGCCAGCAGCCAATCTGTCGATTGGCCCCAGCATTTT. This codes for CASSQSVDWPQHF.

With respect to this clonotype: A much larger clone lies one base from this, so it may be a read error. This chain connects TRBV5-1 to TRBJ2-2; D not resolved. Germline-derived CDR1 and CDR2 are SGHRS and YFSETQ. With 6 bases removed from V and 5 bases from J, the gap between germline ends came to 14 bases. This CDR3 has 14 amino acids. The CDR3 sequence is CASNSAPRTGELFF. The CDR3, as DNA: TGCGCCAGCAATTCAGCCCCTAGGACCGGGGAGCTGTTTTTT.

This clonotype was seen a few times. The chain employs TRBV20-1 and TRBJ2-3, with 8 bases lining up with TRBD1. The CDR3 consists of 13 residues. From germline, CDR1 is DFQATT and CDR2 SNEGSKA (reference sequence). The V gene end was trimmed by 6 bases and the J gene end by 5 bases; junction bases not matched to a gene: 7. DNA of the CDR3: TGCAGTGCCGGCCAGGGGGCGAGAGATACGCAGTATTTT. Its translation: CSAGQGARDTQYF.